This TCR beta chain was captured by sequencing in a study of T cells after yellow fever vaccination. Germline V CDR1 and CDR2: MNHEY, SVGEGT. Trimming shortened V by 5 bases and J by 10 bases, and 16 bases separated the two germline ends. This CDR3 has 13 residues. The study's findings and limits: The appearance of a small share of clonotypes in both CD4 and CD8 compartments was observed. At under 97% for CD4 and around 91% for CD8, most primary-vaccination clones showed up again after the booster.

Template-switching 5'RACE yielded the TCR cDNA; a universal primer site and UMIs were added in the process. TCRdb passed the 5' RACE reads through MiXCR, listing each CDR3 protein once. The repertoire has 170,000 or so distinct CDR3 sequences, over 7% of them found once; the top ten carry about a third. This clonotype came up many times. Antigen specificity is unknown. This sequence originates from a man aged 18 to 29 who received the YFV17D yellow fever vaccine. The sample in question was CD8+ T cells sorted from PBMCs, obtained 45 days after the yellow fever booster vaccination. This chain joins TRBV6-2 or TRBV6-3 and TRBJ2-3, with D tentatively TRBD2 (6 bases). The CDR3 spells CASSLGTRGAQYF. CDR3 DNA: TGTGCCAGCAGTCTTGGGACTCGCGGCGCGCAGTATTTT.